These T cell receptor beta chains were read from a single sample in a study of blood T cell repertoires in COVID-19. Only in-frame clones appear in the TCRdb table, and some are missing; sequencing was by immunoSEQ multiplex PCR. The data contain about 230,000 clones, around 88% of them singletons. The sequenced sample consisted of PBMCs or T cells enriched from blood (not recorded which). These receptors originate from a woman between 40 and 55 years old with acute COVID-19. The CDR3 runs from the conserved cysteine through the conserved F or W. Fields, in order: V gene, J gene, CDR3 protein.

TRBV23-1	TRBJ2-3	CAGHLRGGTSGNTDTQYF
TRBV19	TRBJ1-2	CASSMTGARGYTF
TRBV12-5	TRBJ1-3	CASGPENRVTGNTIYF
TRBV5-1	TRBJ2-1	CASSRRLAGANEQFF
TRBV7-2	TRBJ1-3	CASSFEMSSGNTIYF
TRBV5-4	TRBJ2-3	CASSLIGLATDTQYF
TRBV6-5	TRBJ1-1	CASSYSLGGNTEAFF
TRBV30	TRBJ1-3	CAWSRISGNTIYF
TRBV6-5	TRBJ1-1	CASSYSTGRHTEAFF
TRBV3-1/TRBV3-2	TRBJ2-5	CASSSPGALQETQYF
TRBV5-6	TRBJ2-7	CASSQGTGGHEQYF
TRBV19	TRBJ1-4	CASSNRWGNEKLFF
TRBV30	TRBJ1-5	CAWGLGDSNQPQHF
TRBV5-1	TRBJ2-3	CASSLGERVSTDTQYF
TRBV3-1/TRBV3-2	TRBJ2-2	CASGYGGRGGELFF
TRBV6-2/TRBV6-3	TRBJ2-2	CASSPTGGLGELFF
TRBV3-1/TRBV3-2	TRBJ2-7	CASSPTLAQQNYEQYF
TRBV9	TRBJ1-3	CASSAVGGGNTIYF
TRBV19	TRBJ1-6	CASGRDRNSPLHF
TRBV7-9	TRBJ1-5	CASSGGPIDGLDQPQHF
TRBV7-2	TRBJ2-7	CASSFRGASYEQYF
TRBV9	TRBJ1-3	CASSVGLQGSSGNTIYF
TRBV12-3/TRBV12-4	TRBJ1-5	CASSFGGNQPQHF
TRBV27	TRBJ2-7	CASRGQSTSYEQYF
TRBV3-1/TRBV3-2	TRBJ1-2	CASSQDDSNYGYTF
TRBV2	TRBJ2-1	CASSLKTEFEQFF
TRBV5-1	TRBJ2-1	CASRESRGRGTSSSYNEQFF